This is a list of T cell receptor beta chains from one sample in a study of shared clonotypes between healthy human individuals. The method was immunoSEQ multiplex PCR; TCRdb's version includes in-frame clones alone and lacks a portion of them. This table holds about 750,000 clones, approximately 92% found once. The sample consisted of naive CD8+ T cells sorted from blood. Every receptor here comes from a man aged 30 to 45 in good health. Each CDR3 is given with its conserved first and last residue. The order of the fields is CDR3 DNA, CDR3 protein, clone size, J gene, D gene, V gene. A D gene is named only where the DNA matches it firmly. A row's size may be missing; if present it is once, few, many or a size class.

TGTGCCAGCAGCTTAGGAGGCGTAGCGGGCAATGAGCAGTTCTTC	CASSLGGVAGNEQFF	.	TRBJ2-1	TRBD2	TRBV13
TGTGCCATCAGTGACGGCACCTCAGATACGCAGTATTTT	CAISDGTSDTQYF	.	TRBJ2-3	.	TRBV10-3
TGTGCCAGCAGCTTAGGGGCTAGCGGGCTTACCTACAATGAGCAGTTCTTC	CASSLGASGLTYNEQFF	.	TRBJ2-1	TRBD2	TRBV11-2
TGCGCCAGCAGCGCGGGGATTTCCTACGAGCAGTACTTC	CASSAGISYEQYF	.	TRBJ2-7	.	TRBV5-1
TGTGCCAGCAGCTTGGCCACCCCTGGAGGCGCAGATACGCAGTATTTT	CASSLATPGGADTQYF	.	TRBJ2-3	.	TRBV5-6
TGCAGCGTTCCCCTCCTAGCGAAAGAGGATGGTGAGCAGTTCTTC	CSVPLLAKEDGEQFF	.	TRBJ2-1	.	TRBV29-1
TGTGCCAGCAGTTCAACAATCTTACAGGGGGTCAGGAACACTGAAGCTTTCTTT	CASSSTILQGVRNTEAFF	.	TRBJ1-1	TRBD1	TRBV27
TGTGCCAGCAGTCCCATGTTGTACGAGCAGTACTTC	CASSPMLYEQYF	.	TRBJ2-7	.	TRBV28
TGTGCCAGCAGTTACGCAGAACATCAGCCCCAGCATTTT	CASSYAEHQPQHF	.	TRBJ1-5	.	TRBV6-5
TGTGCCAGTAGGCCAACGGGACTAGCGGGAAAGACACCCCCGGCTTACGAGCAGTACTTC	CASRPTGLAGKTPPAYEQYF	.	TRBJ2-7	TRBD2	TRBV19
TGTGCCACCAGCAGAGATACGGGGGTGGAGACCCAGTACTTC	CATSRDTGVETQYF	.	TRBJ2-5	.	TRBV15
TGTGCCAGCAGGAATTTAACCATACGCCGACTAGCCAGGTTCTTC	CASRNLTIRRLARFF	.	TRBJ2-1	TRBD2	TRBV2
TGTGCCAGCAGTTTTGGCGAGAGGGACTTAACCTACGAGCAGTACTTC	CASSFGERDLTYEQYF	once	TRBJ2-7	.	TRBV28
TGTGCCAGCAGCACTAGGTTGGGTTGGGGCTACACCTTC	CASSTRLGWGYTF	.	TRBJ1-2	.	TRBV7-8
TGTGCCAGCAGTTCAGGACAGGGGGCGAATACGCAGTATTTT	CASSSGQGANTQYF	.	TRBJ2-3	TRBD1	TRBV28
TGTGCCAGCAGTTTTTCTCAGGGGGCGAATGAGCAGTTCTTC	CASSFSQGANEQFF	.	TRBJ2-1	TRBD1	TRBV27
TGTGCCAGCAGCCAAGAACGGGGGTTCGTTGAGACCCAGTACTTC	CASSQERGFVETQYF	.	TRBJ2-5	.	TRBV14
TGTGCCAGCAGCCAAGACAGGGGCTATGGCTACACCTTC	CASSQDRGYGYTF	.	TRBJ1-2	.	TRBV14
TGTGCCAGCAGCCAAGGCGTGGGGACAGGGGGTGAGACCCAGTACTTC	CASSQGVGTGGETQYF	.	TRBJ2-5	TRBD1	TRBV14
TGTGCCAGCAGCAGTAGCTATGGCTACACCTTC	CASSSSYGYTF	few	TRBJ1-2	.	TRBV28
TGTGCCAGCAGTTTAGGAGTACGGACCGGGGAGCTGTTTTTT	CASSLGVRTGELFF	.	TRBJ2-2	.	TRBV28
TGTGCCAGCAGCTTGGATCAGGCGGGAGTTAGGACCGGGGAGCTGTTTTTT	CASSLDQAGVRTGELFF	.	TRBJ2-2	TRBD2	TRBV5-4
TGTGCCAGCAGCTCCTCAAACGCGCCAGATACGCAGTATTTT	CASSSSNAPDTQYF	.	TRBJ2-3	.	TRBV7-9
TGTGCCACCAGCAGGACAGGGGGCGGCACAGATACGCAGTATTTT	CATSRTGGGTDTQYF	.	TRBJ2-3	TRBD1	TRBV15
TGTGCCAGCAGAAACGGCAAGTCAGGGGATAATGAGCAGTTCTTC	CASRNGKSGDNEQFF	.	TRBJ2-1	.	TRBV6-5
TGTGCCCTCGGGGCGCCTACTAGCACAGATACGCAGTATTTT	CALGAPTSTDTQYF	.	TRBJ2-3	.	TRBV7-2
TGCGCCAGCAGCCAAACAAAGATGCCGGGACTAGGAAATGAGCAGTTCTTC	CASSQTKMPGLGNEQFF	.	TRBJ2-1	TRBD2	TRBV4-1
TGTGCCAGCAGCTTGCTAGCGGGAGCCCGCTCCTACGAGCAGTACTTC	CASSLLAGARSYEQYF	.	TRBJ2-7	TRBD2	TRBV7-9
TGTGCCAGCACCTTTCACACACTTTACAGGGTTAATCAGCCCCAGCATTTT	CASTFHTLYRVNQPQHF	.	TRBJ1-5	.	TRBV28
TGCGCCAGCAGCCAAGGTGTACTAGCAGGTGAGCAGTACTTC	CASSQGVLAGEQYF	.	TRBJ2-7	.	TRBV4-1
TGCAGCGTTGAATCGTTGGGACTAGCGGGACTGGGAGAGACCCAGTACTTC	CSVESLGLAGLGETQYF	.	TRBJ2-5	TRBD2	TRBV29-1
TGTGCCAGCAGCTCCGACAGGGGGGGCTACGAGCAGTACTTC	CASSSDRGGYEQYF	.	TRBJ2-7	TRBD1	TRBV7-8
TGCAGCGTCTTGCGCTCCTACGAGCAGTACTTC	CSVLRSYEQYF	.	TRBJ2-7	.	TRBV29-1
TGTGCCAGCAGCTTGTGGGACAAAGTCTACGAGCAGTACTTC	CASSLWDKVYEQYF	.	TRBJ2-7	.	TRBV5-4
TGTGCCAGTAGTATCGAAGCGGGAGGTGCCTACAATGAGCAGTTCTTC	CASSIEAGGAYNEQFF	.	TRBJ2-1	TRBD2	TRBV19
TGTGCCAGCAGCTTAGGGGTCTTTGATAAGGGTAGCTCCTACAATGAGCAGTTCTTC	CASSLGVFDKGSSYNEQFF	.	TRBJ2-1	.	TRBV7-3
TGCGCCAGCAGCTTGGTGGACAGGGGGTTCCCAGAGACCCAGTACTTC	CASSLVDRGFPETQYF	.	TRBJ2-5	TRBD1	TRBV5-1
TGTGCCAGCAGCGTACTAGCGGGAGGGCCCTTGGCCGGGGAGCTGTTTTTT	CASSVLAGGPLAGELFF	.	TRBJ2-2	TRBD2	TRBV9
TGTGCCAGCAGCTCGATCCTCGGGGCACCGAACACTGAAGCTTTCTTT	CASSSILGAPNTEAFF	.	TRBJ1-1	.	TRBV11-2
TGTGCCGCTAGCTCGAGCGGGGGATACGAGCAGTACTTC	CAASSSGGYEQYF	.	TRBJ2-7	TRBD2	TRBV19
TGTGCCTCGATGCAGGGGATGAACACTGAAGCTTTCTTT	CASMQGMNTEAFF	.	TRBJ1-1	.	TRBV7-9
TGTGCCAGCAGTTTAAACCGGTTCGCGGGAGACCAAGAGACCCAGTACTTC	CASSLNRFAGDQETQYF	.	TRBJ2-5	TRBD2	TRBV28
TGTGCCAGCAGTTTATCCCTTGGCGGGAGCGGGCATGAGCAGTTCTTC	CASSLSLGGSGHEQFF	.	TRBJ2-1	TRBD2	TRBV28
TGTGCCAGCCCGATCCGAGGGAGGGGGGAAAAGCTGTTTTTT	CASPIRGRGEKLFF	.	TRBJ1-4	.	TRBV25-1
TGTGCCAGCAGCCCCTGGCCGACAGGGGAAACAGATACGCAGTATTTT	CASSPWPTGETDTQYF	.	TRBJ2-3	TRBD1	TRBV5-5
TGCGCCAGCAGCCAAGGGCAGCCAATTCCCACAGATACGCAGTATTTT	CASSQGQPIPTDTQYF	.	TRBJ2-3	.	TRBV4-1
TGCGCCAGCAGCCAAGTGTCGAACACCGGGGAGCTGTTTTTT	CASSQVSNTGELFF	.	TRBJ2-2	.	TRBV4-3
TGCGCCAGCAGCGGGACTAGCGTATCAGATACGCAGTATTTT	CASSGTSVSDTQYF	.	TRBJ2-3	TRBD2	TRBV4-1
TGCGCCAGCAGCTCGCCCCTCCCCGTGGACAGCCAAGAGACCCAGTACTTC	CASSSPLPVDSQETQYF	.	TRBJ2-5	.	TRBV5-1
TGCGCCAGCAGCCACCGTACCGGGACAGGGGGCTATGGGGCCAACGTCCTGACTTTC	CASSHRTGTGGYGANVLTF	.	TRBJ2-6	TRBD1	TRBV4-3